Each of the 15 T cell receptor beta chains below was sequenced from the same sample in a study of blood T cell repertoires in COVID-19. Some clones are missing from TCRdb's copy, which holds only in-frame ones; the method was immunoSEQ multiplex PCR. Altogether roughly 330,000 clones are present, about 86% being singletons, with the ten largest covering 1% to 1.5%. Material: peripheral blood. These receptors all come from a woman in her forties or fifties with acute or convalescent COVID-19.

This chain links TRBV5-1 with TRBJ2-1; the D gene is possibly TRBD2 (7 bases). This CDR3 comprises 13 residues. Germline CDR1 and CDR2: SGHRS and YFSETQ. With 5 bases removed from V and 9 bases from J, the gap between germline ends came to 15 bases. DNA for the CDR3: TGCGCCAGCAGTTCCGGGGGGCCCGTTGAGCAGTTCTTC. Encoded protein: CASSSGGPVEQFF.

The chain couples TRBV19 to TRBJ1-4, with 8 bases lining up with TRBD1. Germline V gene lookup returns CDR1 LNHDA and CDR2 SQIVND (reference sequence). This CDR3 region has 15 residues. With V trimmed by 6 bases and J by 10 bases, 13 bases remained unmatched. The CDR3 spells CASSLDRGQVRKLFF. The CDR3 region has the DNA TGTGCCAGTAGCCTCGACAGGGGACAAGTGAGAAAACTGTTTTTT.

V usage is TRBV19 and J usage is TRBJ1-3, with 11 bases that match TRBD1. The CDR3 is made up of 17 amino acids. V lost 8 bases to trimming and J lost 0 bases; unmatched junction nucleotides: 9. CDR1 and CDR2 from the germline V gene are LNHDA and SQIVND (reference sequence). CDR3 sequence: CASRSGQGDHSGNTIYF. Written as DNA, the CDR3 is TGTGCCAGTCGCTCGGGACAGGGGGACCACTCTGGAAACACCATATATTTT.

This CDR3 is CASSSRTGGTDTQYF. The CDR3 DNA reads as TGTGCCAGCAGCTCCCGGACAGGGGGCACAGATACGCAGTATTTT. The V gene is TRBV9, the J gene TRBJ2-3; 9 bases are a match to TRBD1. The ends lost 4 bases at V and 1 base at J; junction bases unmatched: 4. Germline CDR1 and CDR2: SGDLS and YYNGEE. CDR3 length: 15 amino acids.

For the CDR3, the DNA is TGTGCCAGCAGCCATGCGACTAGCGGGGGGTTGAGGGACACCGGGGAGCTGTTTTTT. Translated, it gives CASSHATSGGLRDTGELFF. This rearrangement joins TRBV3-1 (or the pseudogene TRBV3-2) to TRBJ2-2, with 13 bases matching TRBD2. V lost 3 bases, J lost 3 bases, and 10 bases stayed unmatched. The CDR3 loop spans 19 amino acids. Germline CDR1 is LGHDT and CDR2 is YNNKEL (reference sequence).

This sequence joins TRBV10-3 and TRBJ1-1; D unclear. Germline V gene sequence: CDR1 ENHRY, CDR2 SYGVKD. With 7 bases removed from V and 1 base from J, the gap between germline ends came to 16 bases. The CDR3 has 15 amino acids. The CDR3 is CAIKPSMSQNTEAFF. The CDR3 DNA follows: TGTGCCATCAAGCCGAGCATGAGCCAGAACACTGAAGCTTTCTTT.

The V call is TRBV4-1, the J call TRBJ2-5; possibly TRBD1 for D (8 bases). The ends were cut back, 4 bases at V and 5 bases at J, with 17 bases in the middle. The germline gives CDR1 MGHRA, CDR2 YSYEKL. The CDR3 covers 15 residues. The CDR3 sequence is CASSPSGQGGETQYF. DNA of the CDR3: TGCGCCAGCAGCCCTAGCGGACAGGGTGGGGAGACCCAGTACTTC.

The chain employs TRBV3-1 (or the pseudogene TRBV3-2) and TRBJ2-3, with 7 bases identical to TRBD2. The CDR3 contains 14 residues. With 4 bases clipped from V and 4 bases from J, the junction kept 5 bases outside the gene matches. Germline assignment: CDR1 LGHDT and CDR2 YNNKEL (reference sequence). CDR3 nucleotide sequence: TGTGCCAGCAGCCCCGGACTAGGACCAGATACGCAGTATTTT. This translates into CASSPGLGPDTQYF.

The chain uses TRBV21-1 and TRBJ1-3; TRBD1 is the table's D call and was not checked against the DNA. TRBV21-1 is a listed pseudogene. CDR3 length: 16 residues. For the CDR3, the DNA is TGTGCCAGCAGCCCTGGGTCCAGGGTAATAGGAAACACCATATATTTT. It encodes CASSPGSRVIGNTIYF.

The chain is built from TRBV27 and TRBJ2-6; 7 bases agree with TRBD1. Germline lookup yields CDR1 MNHEY and CDR2 SMNVEV (reference sequence). With V trimmed by 0 bases and J by 4 bases, 3 bases remained unmatched. The CDR3 has 16 residues. For the CDR3, the DNA is TGTGCCAGCAGTTTATCAGGGACAGTCGGGGCCAACGTCCTGACTTTC. It translates to CASSLSGTVGANVLTF.

V is TRBV5-8 and J is TRBJ2-1; 8 nucleotides agree with TRBD2. The CDR3 loop spans 13 amino acids. Germline CDR1 and CDR2: SGHTS and YDEGEE. Trimming at V came to 2 bases and at J to 8 bases, leaving 3 bases not matched to a gene. This chain's CDR3 is CASSLSGSHEQFF. The CDR3, as DNA: TGTGCCAGCAGCTTAAGCGGGAGCCATGAGCAGTTCTTC.

The chain couples TRBV14 to TRBJ2-2; 8 bases are shared with TRBD2. Germline values: CDR1 SGHDN, CDR2 FVKESK. J lost 3 bases, V lost 3 bases, and 15 bases had no gene match. The CDR3 is made up of 19 amino acids. The CDR3 DNA is TGTGCCAGCAGCCACCCAGCGGGAGATAAGGTGTGGGACACCGGGGAGCTGTTTTTT. Encoded protein: CASSHPAGDKVWDTGELFF.

This sequence joins TRBV4-3 and TRBJ2-7; D is unresolved. Germline V CDR1 and CDR2: LGHNA, YSLEER. Trimming took 5 bases from V and 2 from J, leaving 13 bases between them. This CDR3 region has 14 residues. The chain's CDR3 is CASSSSPATYEQYF. CDR3 DNA sequence: TGCGCCAGCAGCTCCTCCCCTGCGACCTACGAGCAGTACTTC.

In its sample, this clone was seen once. The chain has TRBV2 and TRBJ2-3; TRBD2 agrees at 10 bases. Germline V gene lookup returns CDR1 SNHLY and CDR2 FYNNEI. V lost 7 bases and J lost 5; bases outside the gene matches: 9. This CDR3 comprises 15 residues. The CDR3 DNA reads TGTGCCAGCAACGGGAGGCTAGCGGGGGAAGATACGCAGTATTTT. Translated, it gives CASNGRLAGEDTQYF.

This clone appeared a few times. The J gene is TRBJ2-1, the V gene TRBV5-4; TRBD2 aligns across 9 bases. V shed 4 bases and J 0 bases; nucleotides not matched to a gene: 2. This CDR3 region has 15 residues. Germline-derived CDR1 and CDR2 are SGHNT and YYREEE (reference sequence). CDR3 amino acids: CASSPTSGSYNEQFF. CDR3 nucleotide sequence: TGTGCCAGCAGCCCGACTAGCGGCTCCTACAATGAGCAGTTCTTC. The full variable domain, with the rest looked up from reference TRBV5-4 and TRBJ2-1, is ETGVTQSPTHLIKTRGQQVTLRCSSQSGHNTVSWYQQALGQGPQFIFQYYREEENGRGNFPPRFSGLQFPNYSSELNVNALELDDSALYLCASSPTSGSYNEQFFGPGTRLTVL.